Below, 8 T cell receptor beta chains from the same sample are listed, as sequenced in a study of blood T cell repertoires in COVID-19. The data were produced by immunoSEQ multiplex PCR, yet TCRdb's version contains in-frame clones alone and is incomplete. The profile shows around 120,000 clones, roughly 83% of them singletons. The sequenced sample consisted of peripheral blood. These receptor sequences come from a young man with acute or convalescent COVID-19.

Worth noting for this clone: Being one base from a much bigger clone, this may be a read error. This chain joins TRBV6-2 or TRBV6-3 and TRBJ1-2; TRBD1 matches 7 bases. V lost 5 bases to trimming and J lost 3 bases; unmatched junction nucleotides: 3. The CDR3 extends over 13 amino acids. Germline V gene lookup returns CDR1 MNHEY and CDR2 SVGEGT. The CDR3 sequence: CASSPGTDYGYTF. CDR3 nucleotides: TGTGCCAGCAGTCCCGGGACAGACTATGGCTACACCTTC.

V gene TRBV5-4 combines with J gene TRBJ1-3, with D perhaps TRBD1 (6 bases). Between the trimmed V and J ends, which lost 4 bases and 0 bases, there was a span of 14 bases. The germline gives CDR1 SGHNT, CDR2 YYREEE (reference sequence). CDR3 length: 16 residues. The CDR3 DNA sequence: TGTGCCAGCAGCCCAAGTCAGGGGATCTCTGGAAACACCATATATTTT. Protein product: CASSPSQGISGNTIYF. Together with reference TRBV5-4 and TRBJ1-3, the CDR3 gives the full variable domain: ETGVTQSPTHLIKTRGQQVTLRCSSQSGHNTVSWYQQALGQGPQFIFQYYREEENGRGNFPPRFSGLQFPNYSSELNVNALELDDSALYLCASSPSQGISGNTIYFGEGSWLTVV.

The gene calls are TRBV19 and TRBJ1-2, with D possibly TRBD1 on 6 matching bases. The CDR3 contains 16 residues. The V gene lost 0 bases and the J gene lost 5 bases, with 16 bases spanning the gap. CDR1 LNHDA and CDR2 SQIVND come from the germline V gene (reference sequence). CDR3: CASSIEAGDPAYGYTF. The CDR3 DNA sequence: TGTGCCAGTAGTATAGAAGCAGGGGATCCGGCATATGGCTACACCTTC.

This chain's CDR3 is CAWSDGAPSDTEAFF. CDR3 in DNA: TGTGCCTGGAGTGATGGCGCCCCAAGCGACACTGAAGCTTTCTTT. This chain connects TRBV30 to TRBJ1-1; D gene ambiguous. Germline assignment: CDR1 GTSNPN and CDR2 SVGIG (reference sequence). V was clipped by 1 base and J by 3 bases, with 15 bases between them. The CDR3 consists of 15 residues.

This chain connects TRBV7-8 to TRBJ2-3, with TRBD2 as a possible D gene (5 bases). CDR1 and CDR2 from the germline V gene are SGHVS and FQNEAQ. This CDR3 is built from 16 residues. V was shortened by 4 bases and J by 4 bases, with 18 bases between the two germline ends. The CDR3 DNA reads TGTGCCAGCAGCTGGACGAGGGCCCCCAGCCCAGATACGCAGTATTTT. This sequence encodes CASSWTRAPSPDTQYF.

The chain is built from TRBV3-1 (or the pseudogene TRBV3-2) and TRBJ1-5; tentative D call: TRBD1 (5 bases). Germline CDR1 is LGHDT and CDR2 is YNNKEL (reference sequence). The V end lost 0 bases, the J end lost 2 bases, and 14 bases lay between the germline ends. The CDR3 totals 17 residues. CDR3 sequence (DNA): TGTGCCAGCAGCCAAGATCTTGGCGGAGGGGGCAATCAGCCCCAGCATTTT. Translation gives CASSQDLGGGGNQPQHF.

V usage is TRBV2 and J usage is TRBJ1-2; D gene uncertain. The CDR3 consists of 13 residues. Germline CDR1 is SNHLY and CDR2 is FYNNEI. V was shortened by 2 bases and J by 6 bases, with 10 bases between the two germline ends. The CDR3 loop is CASSESRLDGYTF. CDR3 nucleotide sequence: TGTGCCAGCAGTGAAAGCCGCCTTGATGGCTACACCTTC.

V gene TRBV9 combines with J gene TRBJ1-1, with 7 bases lining up with TRBD1. After removal of 4 bases from V and 1 base from J, the junction contained 4 bases not matched to a gene. Germline loops: CDR1 SGDLS, CDR2 YYNGEE. The CDR3 has 14 residues. This chain's CDR3 is CASSPPGGNTEAFF. The CDR3 nucleotides are TGTGCCAGCAGCCCCCCAGGGGGGAACACTGAAGCTTTCTTT.